This is a list of T cell receptor beta chains from one sample in a study of CD8 T cells in Susac syndrome. In TCRdb, the immunoSEQ multiplex PCR reads were re-called with MiXCR into one record per CDR3 protein. Here the sample spans tens of thousands of distinct CDR3 sequences, approximately 93% being singletons. Sample: CD8+ T cells from PBMCs. Receptors originate from a human donor with Susac syndrome. Both conserved end residues are trimmed from each CDR3. D genes are given only for firm matches. Clone sizes are given selectively: once, few, many, or a class where the clone is expanded.

j_call cdr3_length d_call clone_size v_call cdr3_aa
TRBJ2-1 11 - - TRBV7-6 ASSLRRLNEQF
TRBJ2-7 9 - - TRBV6-2/TRBV6-3 ASTTRAEQY
TRBJ2-4 16 TRBD1 once TRBV7-7 ASSIYSQGLKAKNIQY
TRBJ2-3 14 TRBD1 - TRBV19 ASSITTGGVKDTQY
TRBJ2-3 14 - - TRBV12-3/TRBV12-4 ASINKWGEGTDTQY
TRBJ2-5 11 - - TRBV12-3/TRBV12-4 ASSLRPQETQY
TRBJ2-4 14 - - TRBV7-9 ASSSPEASRGGIQY
TRBJ1-1 10 - - TRBV7-2 ASSYRGPEAF
TRBJ2-7 13 TRBD2 few TRBV20-1 SARVRGGSGYEQY
TRBJ2-1 12 TRBD2 - TRBV10-3 AIRSNGGDNEQF
TRBJ1-6 14 TRBD1 - TRBV7-2 ASKPTGTGANSPLH
TRBJ1-1 12 - - TRBV19 ATTGRGVFTEAF
TRBJ2-7 10 - - TRBV6-2/TRBV6-3 ASSPQGSEQY
TRBJ2-7 12 TRBD1 - TRBV7-9 ASSLKDRAYEQY
TRBJ2-7 10 - few TRBV9 ASSSRGYEQY
TRBJ1-5 12 TRBD1 - TRBV2 ASSRGQVVQPQH
TRBJ2-5 15 - - TRBV12-3/TRBV12-4 ASSLWRKGPTEETQY
TRBJ2-7 12 - - TRBV4-1 ASRPGAVVGEQY
TRBJ2-2 11 - - TRBV7-8 ASSNGLTGELF
TRBJ2-3 12 - - TRBV6-5 ASSYGAGTDTQY
TRBJ2-6 16 TRBD1 once TRBV9 ASSVEGAFGSGANVLT
TRBJ2-7 14 - - TRBV20-1 SARDRQRVPSYEQY
TRBJ2-2 10 - - TRBV25-1 ASHSGAGELF
TRBJ2-1 13 - - TRBV5-6 ASSPGGLGGDEQF
TRBJ2-7 12 - - TRBV11-2 ASSLWQGWHEQY
TRBJ2-3 11 - - TRBV14 ASSQDITDTQY
TRBJ2-3 14 - - TRBV24-1 ATSDFDWWGADTQY
TRBJ2-1 14 - - TRBV2 ASSEGLTEPYNEQF
TRBJ2-5 13 - few TRBV13 ASSVNQGSGETQY